These 20 T cell receptor beta chains originate from one sample sequenced in a study of blood T cell repertoires in COVID-19. Libraries were prepared by immunoSEQ multiplex PCR; TCRdb keeps only in-frame clonotypes and omits some of them. The sample lists more than 75,000 clones, around 75% occurring once. Material for sequencing was peripheral blood. The receptors shown here come from a woman of 80 years or more with active or convalescent COVID-19.

V usage is TRBV5-4 and J usage is TRBJ2-2, with 7 nucleotides matching TRBD1. V shed 2 bases, J shed 2 bases, and the junction held 6 bases outside the gene matches. CDR1 and CDR2 from the germline V gene are SGHNT and YYREEE (reference sequence). This CDR3 has 16 residues. CDR3 sequence reads: CASSFPGQDNTGELFF. The CDR3 DNA reads as TGTGCCAGCAGCTTCCCCGGACAGGATAACACCGGGGAGCTGTTTTTT.

This clone was detected once. The V gene is TRBV4-1, the J gene TRBJ1-2; D perhaps matches TRBD1 (6 bases). The length of the CDR3 is 14 residues. Germline assignment: CDR1 MGHRA and CDR2 YSYEKL. The germline V and J ends were trimmed by 2 bases and 5 bases, with 12 bases remaining between them. The CDR3 is CASSQTTGAYGYTF. CDR3 nucleotides: TGCGCCAGCAGCCAAACGACAGGAGCGTATGGCTACACCTTC.

In the case of this clone: One end of the junction does not line up with germline, which may come from a read error. The chain has TRBV2 and TRBJ2-1; TRBD1 might be the D (7 bases). Looked up from germline, CDR1 is SNHLY and CDR2 is FYNNEI. This CDR3 comprises 15 residues. The CDR3 spells CGSKGGRGSYNEQFF. The CDR3 DNA follows: TGTGGCAGCAAGGGAGGCAGGGGGTCTTACAATGAGCAGTTCTTC.

The CDR3 region is CASSYSDRGREQYF. CDR3 in DNA: TGTGCCAGCAGTTACTCCGACAGGGGTCGCGAGCAGTACTTC. The chain uses TRBV6-6 and TRBJ2-7; 8 bases map to TRBD1. The CDR3 totals 14 residues. Per the germline V gene, CDR1 is MNHNY and CDR2 is SVGAGI (reference sequence). The V segment lost 0 bases and the J segment 6 bases; nucleotides outside the gene matches: 4.

The CDR3 region has the DNA TGTGCCAGCAGCTCAATGCAAGCGGGGGGTTTTGATACGCAGTATTTT. This gives the protein CASSSMQAGGFDTQYF. J is TRBJ2-3 and V is TRBV7-2; 9 bases match TRBD2. The V segment lost 4 bases and the J segment 6 bases; nucleotides outside the gene matches: 11. The germline V gene encodes CDR1 SGHTA and CDR2 FQGNSA. This CDR3 comprises 16 residues.

V usage is TRBV10-3 and J usage is TRBJ2-5, with TRBD1 matching 8 bases. CDR1 is ENHRY, CDR2 SYGVKD, per germline. V shed 4 bases, J shed 1 base, and the junction held 5 bases outside the gene matches. The CDR3 spans 15 residues. The DNA for the CDR3 is TGTGCCATCAGTGGACAGGGGATCTCCCAAGAGACCCAGTACTTC. Its protein is CAISGQGISQETQYF.

The chain is built from TRBV9 and TRBJ1-2; the D gene is possibly TRBD1 (6 bases). Germline V gives CDR1 SGDLS, CDR2 YYNGEE. The V end lost 3 bases, the J end lost 3 bases, and 12 bases lay between the germline ends. The CDR3 runs to 14 residues. Here the CDR3 reads CASSAEGGHYGYTF. In DNA form, the CDR3 reads TGTGCCAGCAGCGCAGAGGGGGGGCACTATGGCTACACCTTC. Combining the CDR3 with reference TRBV9 and TRBJ1-2 gives the whole variable domain DSGVTQTPKHLITATGQRVTLRCSPRSGDLSVYWYQQSLDQGLQFLIQYYNGEERAKGNILERFSAQQFPDLHSELNLSSLELGDSALYFCASSAEGGHYGYTFGSGTRLTVV.

This chain links TRBV19 with TRBJ1-1; 7 bases agree with TRBD1. The CDR3 sequence is 16 residues long. V dropped 4 bases and J dropped 5; count of bases not matched to a gene: 13. The germline gives CDR1 LNHDA, CDR2 SQIVND (reference sequence). Written as DNA, the CDR3 is TGTGCCAGTAGTACCCGCGCGACAGGGAGTAGGACTGAAGCTTTCTTT. It yields the protein CASSTRATGSRTEAFF.

The chain carries TRBV5-5 and TRBJ2-5; 9 bases map to TRBD1. Germline V gene lookup returns CDR1 SGHKS and CDR2 YYEKEE (reference sequence). The V and J ends lost 4 bases and 5 bases, in that order; junction bases with no gene match: 9. The CDR3 contains 15 residues. CDR3: CASSGGQGSWETQYF. As DNA, the CDR3 is TGTGCCAGCAGCGGGGGACAGGGAAGTTGGGAGACCCAGTACTTC.

The V call is TRBV6-5, the J call TRBJ2-5; TRBD1 agrees at 8 bases. V lost 6 bases, J lost 4 bases, and 10 bases stayed unmatched. The CDR3 has 15 amino acids. Germline-derived CDR1 and CDR2 are MNHEY and SVGAGI. In nucleotides, the CDR3 is TGTGCCAGCAGATCGACAGGGGCTATCGGAGAGACCCAGTACTTC. Amino acids: CASRSTGAIGETQYF.

The chain couples TRBV4-1 to TRBJ1-5, with TRBD1 matching over 7 bases. V shed 5 bases and J 4 bases; nucleotides not matched to a gene: 5. CDR1 and CDR2 from the germline V gene are MGHRA and YSYEKL. The CDR3 has 14 amino acids. The CDR3 sequence: CASSSGQTNQPQHF. The CDR3 bases are TGCGCCAGCAGCTCGGGACAGACAAATCAGCCCCAGCATTTT.

J is TRBJ2-7 and V is TRBV11-2; no clear D gene. The CDR3 is 13 amino acids. CDR1 and CDR2 from the germline V gene are SGHAT and FQNNGV. V lost 1 base to trimming and J lost 3 bases, with 7 bases between them. The CDR3 here is CASSLGVVYEQYF. Written as DNA, the CDR3 is TGTGCCAGCAGCTTAGGTGTCGTCTACGAGCAGTACTTC.

The chain recombines TRBV19 with TRBJ2-7; 8 bases are a match to TRBD1. The ends lost 3 bases at V and 6 bases at J; junction bases unmatched: 4. The V gene's germline CDR1 is LNHDA and CDR2 SQIVND (reference sequence). The CDR3 sequence is 13 residues long. CDR3 bases: TGTGCCAGTAGTATGGTTGGACAGGGCGAGCAGTACTTC. Translated: CASSMVGQGEQYF.

J is TRBJ2-2 and V is TRBV5-1, with D unclear. This CDR3 comprises 16 residues. Germline CDR1 SGHRS, CDR2 YFSETQ. The V end was cut by 0 bases, the J end by 2 bases, with 11 bases between. The CDR3 loop reads CASSLEAGINTGELFF. The DNA for the CDR3 is TGCGCCAGCAGCTTGGAAGCAGGAATCAACACCGGGGAGCTGTTTTTT.

The V gene is TRBV7-6, the J gene TRBJ2-2; 10 bases align to TRBD2. V shed 5 bases and J 5 bases; nucleotides not matched to a gene: 8. Per germline, CDR1 SGHVS and CDR2 FNYEAQ. The CDR3 length is 16 residues. CDR3 region: CASSPGLAEGTGELFF. The CDR3 coding sequence is TGTGCCAGCAGCCCCGGACTAGCGGAGGGAACCGGGGAGCTGTTTTTT.

The chain employs TRBV6-5 and TRBJ2-1; maybe TRBD2 (5 bases). Trimming took 7 bases from V and 3 from J, leaving 16 bases between them. CDR1 MNHEY and CDR2 SVGAGI come from the germline V gene. CDR3 length equals 15 residues. CDR3 residues: CASITGILLYNEQFF. The CDR3 bases are TGTGCCAGCATTACCGGGATACTCCTCTACAATGAGCAGTTCTTC.

V gene TRBV7-2 combines with J gene TRBJ1-4; D is unclear. CDR1 SGHTA and CDR2 FQGNSA come from the germline V gene. The V and J ends lost 1 base and 0 bases respectively, with 12 bases between them. There are 17 residues in the CDR3. The CDR3 loop is CASSLGTIAATNEKLFF. In nucleotides, the CDR3 is TGTGCCAGCAGCTTAGGGACTATCGCTGCAACTAATGAAAAACTGTTTTTT.

Here the CDR3 DNA reads TGTGCCAGCAGACCGACTAGCGCCGGGGAGCTGTTTTTT. Translation gives CASRPTSAGELFF. This chain uses TRBV7-2 with TRBJ2-2, with 8 bases fitting TRBD2. The ends lost 6 bases at V and 6 bases at J; junction bases unmatched: 3. The CDR3 totals 13 residues. Germline assignment: CDR1 SGHTA and CDR2 FQGNSA.

J is TRBJ1-5 and V is TRBV2; D gene uncertain. V dropped 3 bases and J dropped 6 bases, with 9 bases sitting between them. This CDR3 is 13 amino acids long. The germline CDR1 and CDR2 sequences are SNHLY and FYNNEI. The CDR3 DNA follows: TGTGCCAGCAGTGACGGGGTTGTTCAGCCCCAGCATTTT. Translation: CASSDGVVQPQHF.

CDR3 coding DNA: TGTGCCAGCAGCTTAAGGTCGGACGGAGGCCTACTCAATGAGCAGTTCTTC. Protein product: CASSLRSDGGLLNEQFF. The chain couples TRBV11-2 to TRBJ2-1; perhaps TRBD2 as D (5 bases). From germline, CDR1 is SGHAT and CDR2 FQNNGV. V was trimmed by 2 bases and J by 6 bases, leaving 20 bases between them. This CDR3 contains 17 residues. The full variable domain, its missing parts supplied by reference TRBV11-2 and TRBJ2-1, is EAGVAQSPRYKIIEKRQSVAFWCNPISGHATLYWYQQILGQGPKLLIQFQNNGVVDDSQLPKDRFSAERLKGVDSTLKIQPAKLEDSAVYLCASSLRSDGGLLNEQFFGPGTRLTVL.